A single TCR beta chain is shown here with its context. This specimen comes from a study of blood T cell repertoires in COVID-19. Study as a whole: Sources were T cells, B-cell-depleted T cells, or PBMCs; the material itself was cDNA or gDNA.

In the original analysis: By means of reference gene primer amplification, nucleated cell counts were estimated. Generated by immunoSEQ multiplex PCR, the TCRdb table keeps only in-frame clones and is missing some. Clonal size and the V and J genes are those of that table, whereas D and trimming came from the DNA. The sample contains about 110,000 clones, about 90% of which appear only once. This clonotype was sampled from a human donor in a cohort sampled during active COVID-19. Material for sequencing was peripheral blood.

The CDR3 reads CASSLGTDTSGANVLTF. CDR3 coding DNA: TGTGCCAGCAGCTTAGGGACAGATACCTCTGGGGCCAACGTCCTGACTTTC. The rearrangement joins TRBV7-7 to TRBJ2-6; a weak D match, TRBD1 (6 bases). The CDR3 covers 17 residues. Per the germline V gene, CDR1 is SSHAT and CDR2 is FNYEAQ (reference sequence). The ends were cut back, 1 base at V and 0 bases at J, with 10 bases in the middle.